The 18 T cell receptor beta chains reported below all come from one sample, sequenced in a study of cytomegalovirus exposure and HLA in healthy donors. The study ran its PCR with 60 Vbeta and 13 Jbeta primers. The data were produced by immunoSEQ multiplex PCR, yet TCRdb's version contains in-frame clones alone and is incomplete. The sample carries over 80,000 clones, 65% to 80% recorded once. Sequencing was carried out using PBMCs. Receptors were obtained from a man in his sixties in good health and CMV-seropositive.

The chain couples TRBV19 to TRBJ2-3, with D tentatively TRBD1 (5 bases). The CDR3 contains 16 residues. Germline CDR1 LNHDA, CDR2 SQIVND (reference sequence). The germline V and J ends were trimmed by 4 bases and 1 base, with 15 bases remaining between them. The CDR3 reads CASSRTDTKRTDTQYF. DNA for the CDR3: TGTGCCAGTAGTAGGACGGACACGAAACGCACAGATACGCAGTATTTT. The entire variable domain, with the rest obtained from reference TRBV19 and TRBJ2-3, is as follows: DGGITQSPKYLFRKEGQNVTLSCEQNLNHDAMYWYRQDPGQGLRLIYYSQIVNDFQKGDIAEGYSVSREKKESFPLTVTSAQKNPTAFYLCASSRTDTKRTDTQYFGPGTRLTVL.

Written as DNA, the CDR3 is TGTGCCAGCAGTCCAGGACTAGCGGGCAATGAGCAGTTCTTC. It specifies CASSPGLAGNEQFF. This chain links TRBV27 with TRBJ2-1; 11 nucleotides align to TRBD2. This CDR3 is 14 amino acids long. Trimming at V came to 5 bases and at J to 6 bases, leaving 3 bases not matched to a gene. Per the germline V gene, CDR1 is MNHEY and CDR2 is SMNVEV (reference sequence).

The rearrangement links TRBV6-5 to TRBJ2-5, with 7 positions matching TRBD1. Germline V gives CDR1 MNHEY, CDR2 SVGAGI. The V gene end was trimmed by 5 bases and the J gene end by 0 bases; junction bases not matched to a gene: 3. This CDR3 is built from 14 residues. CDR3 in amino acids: CASSPQGDQETQYF. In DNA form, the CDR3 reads TGTGCCAGCAGTCCCCAGGGGGACCAAGAGACCCAGTACTTC.

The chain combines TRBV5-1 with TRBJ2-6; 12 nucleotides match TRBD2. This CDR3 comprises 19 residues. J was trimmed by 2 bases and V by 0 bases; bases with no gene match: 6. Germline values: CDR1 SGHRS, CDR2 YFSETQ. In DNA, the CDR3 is TGCGCCAGCAGCTTGGGGGCTAGCGGGGGGGCGACTGGGGCCAACGTCCTGACTTTC. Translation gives CASSLGASGGATGANVLTF.

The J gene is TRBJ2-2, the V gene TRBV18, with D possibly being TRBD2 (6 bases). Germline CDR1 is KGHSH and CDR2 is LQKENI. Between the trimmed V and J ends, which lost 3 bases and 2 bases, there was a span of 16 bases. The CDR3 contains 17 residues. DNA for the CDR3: TGTGCCAGCTCACCTTCACTAGCTCGGATAAACACCGGGGAGCTGTTTTTT. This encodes CASSPSLARINTGELFF.

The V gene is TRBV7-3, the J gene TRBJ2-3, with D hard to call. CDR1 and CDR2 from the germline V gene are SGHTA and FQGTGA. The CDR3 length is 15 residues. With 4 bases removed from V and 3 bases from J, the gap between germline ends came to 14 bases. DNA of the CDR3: TGTGCCAGCAGCTACTGGAGCAAAAAGACAGATACGCAGTATTTT. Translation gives CASSYWSKKTDTQYF.

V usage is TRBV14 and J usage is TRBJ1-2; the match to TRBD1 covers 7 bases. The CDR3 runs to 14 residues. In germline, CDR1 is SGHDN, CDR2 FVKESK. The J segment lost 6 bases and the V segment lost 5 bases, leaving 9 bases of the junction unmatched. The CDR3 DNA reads TGTGCCAGCAGCTTTAGGGCCGGGACAGATGGCTACACCTTC. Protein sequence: CASSFRAGTDGYTF.

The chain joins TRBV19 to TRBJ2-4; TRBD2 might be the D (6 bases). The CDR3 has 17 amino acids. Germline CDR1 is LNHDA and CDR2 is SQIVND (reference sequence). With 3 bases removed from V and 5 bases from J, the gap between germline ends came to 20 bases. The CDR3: CASSICRDSWCQNIQYF. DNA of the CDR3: TGTGCCAGTAGTATCTGTCGGGACTCCTGGTGCCAAAACATTCAGTACTTC.

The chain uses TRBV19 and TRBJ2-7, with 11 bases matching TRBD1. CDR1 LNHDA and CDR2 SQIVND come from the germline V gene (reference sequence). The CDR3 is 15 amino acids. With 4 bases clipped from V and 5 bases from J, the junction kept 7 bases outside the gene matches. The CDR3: CASSTGTGGSHEQYF. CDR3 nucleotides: TGTGCCAGTAGTACCGGGACAGGGGGTTCCCACGAGCAGTACTTC.

Here the CDR3 reads CSVRTGVDLDSPLHF. The DNA for the CDR3 is TGCAGCGTTAGGACAGGGGTCGATTTGGATTCACCCCTCCACTTT. The chain links TRBV29-1 to TRBJ1-6, with 9 bases identical to TRBD1. CDR1 and CDR2 from the germline V gene are SQVTM and ANQGSEA. The CDR3 totals 15 residues. Unmatched junction bases numbered 10, after V lost 5 bases and J lost 8 bases.

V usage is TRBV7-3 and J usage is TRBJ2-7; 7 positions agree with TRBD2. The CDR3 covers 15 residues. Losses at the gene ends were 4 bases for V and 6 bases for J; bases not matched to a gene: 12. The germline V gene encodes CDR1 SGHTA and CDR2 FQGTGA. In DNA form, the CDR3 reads TGTGCCAGCAGCTGGGTCGGGAGCGGGGTCGTCGAGCAGTACTTC. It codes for CASSWVGSGVVEQYF. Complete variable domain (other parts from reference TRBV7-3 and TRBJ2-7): GAGVSQTPSNKVTEKGKYVELRCDPISGHTALYWYRQSLGQGPEFLIYFQGTGAADDSGLPNDRFFAVRPEGSVSTLKIQRTERGDSAVYLCASSWVGSGVVEQYFGPGTRLTVT.

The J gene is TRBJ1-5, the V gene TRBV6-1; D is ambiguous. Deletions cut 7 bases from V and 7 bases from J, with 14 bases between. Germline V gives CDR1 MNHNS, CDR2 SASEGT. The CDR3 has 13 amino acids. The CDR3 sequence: CASIDTTGQPQHF. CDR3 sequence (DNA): TGTGCCAGCATAGACACCACTGGGCAGCCCCAGCATTTT.

The CDR3 sequence: CASSLAPAGADYGYTF. For the CDR3, the DNA is TGTGCCAGCAGCTTAGCGCCGGCAGGGGCTGACTATGGCTACACCTTC. The chain links TRBV7-9 to TRBJ1-2; D perhaps matches TRBD1 (6 bases). With 0 bases removed from V and 3 bases from J, the gap between germline ends came to 14 bases. The length of the CDR3 is 16 residues. Germline assignment: CDR1 SEHNR and CDR2 FQNEAQ (reference sequence).

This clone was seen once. The CDR3 bases are TGTGCCAGTAGTATGATGGCAGGGGCTGGGGCCAACGTCCTGACTTTC. This sequence encodes CASSMMAGAGANVLTF. V usage is TRBV19 and J usage is TRBJ2-6, with a tentative D call TRBD1 (6 bases). Germline CDR1 and CDR2: LNHDA and SQIVND (reference sequence). V shed 3 bases and J shed 2 bases, with 11 bases lying between them. There are 16 residues in the CDR3.

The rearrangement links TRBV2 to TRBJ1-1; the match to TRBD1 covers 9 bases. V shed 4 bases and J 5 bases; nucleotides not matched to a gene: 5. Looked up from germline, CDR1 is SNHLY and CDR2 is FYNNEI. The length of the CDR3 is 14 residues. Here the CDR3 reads CASSGMGQGTEAFF. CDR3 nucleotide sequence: TGTGCCAGCAGTGGAATGGGACAGGGAACTGAAGCTTTCTTT. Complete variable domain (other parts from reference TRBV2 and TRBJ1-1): EPEVTQTPSHQVTQMGQEVILRCVPISNHLYFYWYRQILGQKVEFLVSFYNNEISEKSEIFDDQFSVERPDGSNFTLKIRSTKLEDSAMYFCASSGMGQGTEAFFGQGTRLTVV.

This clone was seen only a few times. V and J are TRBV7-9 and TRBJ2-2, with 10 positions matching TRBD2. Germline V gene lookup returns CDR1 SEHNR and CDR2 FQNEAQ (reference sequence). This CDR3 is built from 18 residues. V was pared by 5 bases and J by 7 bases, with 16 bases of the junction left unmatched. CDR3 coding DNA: TGTGCCAGCAGCCCTGGGAGCGGGGGGGCCTATTTCAGCGGGGAGCTGTTTTTT. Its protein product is CASSPGSGGAYFSGELFF.

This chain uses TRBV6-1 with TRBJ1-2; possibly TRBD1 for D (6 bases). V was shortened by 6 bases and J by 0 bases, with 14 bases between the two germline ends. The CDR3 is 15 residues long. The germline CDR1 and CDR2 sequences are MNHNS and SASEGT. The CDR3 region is CASRPSTGPNYGYTF. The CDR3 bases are TGTGCCAGCAGACCATCGACAGGCCCTAACTATGGCTACACCTTC.

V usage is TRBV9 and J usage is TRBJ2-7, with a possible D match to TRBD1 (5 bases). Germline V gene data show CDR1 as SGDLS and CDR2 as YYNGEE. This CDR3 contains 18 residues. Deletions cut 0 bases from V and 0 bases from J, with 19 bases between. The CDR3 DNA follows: TGTGCCAGCAGCGTAGTAAGGGGCAGTCGAGTAAACTCCTACGAGCAGTACTTC. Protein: CASSVVRGSRVNSYEQYF.